A selection of T cell receptor beta chains follows, all from one sample in a study of graft-versus-host responses after intestinal transplantation. Profiled with immunoSEQ multiplex PCR; TCRdb holds only in-frame clones, not every one. The table lists around 20,000 clones, 75% to 95% of them singletons. The material sequenced was PBMCs, taken about 350 days after transplant. These receptors came from a human patient who received an intestinal transplant, so some T cells may come from the graft donor. Both conserved end residues are part of each CDR3. The order of the fields is J gene, V gene, clone size, D gene, CDR3 protein, CDR3 DNA. D genes are given only for firm matches. Expanded clones get a size class; other rows say once, few or many, or leave the size out.

j_call: TRBJ2-2; v_call: TRBV6-6; clone_size: -; d_call: -; cdr3_aa: CASSYPGRRAGELFF; cdr3_nt: TGTGCCAGCAGTTACCCTGGACGGCGGGCCGGGGAGCTGTTTTTT
j_call: TRBJ2-5; v_call: TRBV4-1; clone_size: -; d_call: TRBD2; cdr3_aa: CASSQGPTSGGAWETQYF; cdr3_nt: TGCGCCAGCAGCCAAGGTCCGACTAGCGGGGGGGCCTGGGAGACCCAGTACTTC
j_call: TRBJ2-3; v_call: TRBV19; clone_size: -; d_call: -; cdr3_aa: CASSISHGDTQYF; cdr3_nt: TGTGCCAGTAGTATTTCTCACGGGGATACGCAGTATTTT
j_call: TRBJ2-7; v_call: TRBV5-5; clone_size: -; d_call: TRBD1; cdr3_aa: CASSQSRQGLSYEQYF; cdr3_nt: TGTGCCAGCAGTCAATCCCGACAGGGCCTCTCCTACGAGCAGTACTTC
j_call: TRBJ1-6; v_call: TRBV9; clone_size: -; d_call: -; cdr3_aa: CASSVAGENSPLHF; cdr3_nt: TGTGCCAGCAGCGTAGCCGGGGAGAATTCACCCCTCCACTTT
j_call: TRBJ1-6; v_call: TRBV7-2; clone_size: -; d_call: -; cdr3_aa: CASSLAPQMGGYNSPLHF; cdr3_nt: TGTGCCAGCAGCTTAGCACCTCAGATGGGAGGGTATAATTCACCCCTCCACTTT
j_call: TRBJ2-1; v_call: TRBV2; clone_size: -; d_call: TRBD2; cdr3_aa: CASSGGAVEQFF; cdr3_nt: TGTGCCAGCAGCGGGGGGGCGGTTGAGCAGTTCTTC
j_call: TRBJ1-1; v_call: TRBV21-1; clone_size: few; d_call: -; cdr3_aa: CASSKGGTEAFF; cdr3_nt: TGTGCCAGCAGCAAAGGAGGAACTGAAGCTTTCTTT
j_call: TRBJ2-7; v_call: TRBV4-2; clone_size: -; d_call: -; cdr3_aa: CASSLGRGWRSGEQYF; cdr3_nt: TGTGCCAGCAGCTTGGGTAGGGGATGGCGGTCGGGCGAGCAGTACTTC
j_call: TRBJ1-1; v_call: TRBV11-2; clone_size: once; d_call: TRBD1; cdr3_aa: CASSLETGEFTEAFF; cdr3_nt: TGTGCCAGCAGCTTAGAGACAGGGGAATTCACTGAAGCTTTCTTT
j_call: TRBJ1-6; v_call: TRBV19; clone_size: once; d_call: TRBD1; cdr3_aa: CASSTLTGNNSPLHF; cdr3_nt: TGTGCCAGTAGTACTCTGACAGGGAACAATTCACCCCTCCACTTT
j_call: TRBJ2-7; v_call: TRBV6-5; clone_size: -; d_call: TRBD1; cdr3_aa: CASRAGTAFPYEQYF; cdr3_nt: TGTGCCAGCAGGGCCGGGACAGCTTTCCCCTACGAGCAGTACTTC
j_call: TRBJ2-2; v_call: TRBV29-1; clone_size: -; d_call: -; cdr3_aa: CSVYLERTNTGELFF; cdr3_nt: TGCAGCGTTTACTTGGAGAGAACGAACACCGGGGAGCTGTTTTTT
j_call: TRBJ1-1; v_call: TRBV6-1; clone_size: -; d_call: -; cdr3_aa: CASSERTVMNTEAFF; cdr3_nt: TGTGCCAGCAGTGAACGGACAGTCATGAACACTGAAGCTTTCTTT
j_call: TRBJ1-1; v_call: TRBV10-1; clone_size: -; d_call: TRBD1; cdr3_aa: CASPARDRGKMNTEAFF; cdr3_nt: TGCGCCAGCCCGGCAAGGGACAGGGGCAAAATGAACACTGAAGCTTTCTTT
j_call: TRBJ2-1; v_call: TRBV7-3; clone_size: -; d_call: TRBD2; cdr3_aa: CASSFRRTSGFNEQFF; cdr3_nt: TGTGCCAGCAGCTTCAGGCGGACTAGCGGCTTCAATGAGCAGTTCTTC
j_call: TRBJ2-2; v_call: TRBV13; clone_size: -; d_call: -; cdr3_aa: CASSLGDLGGELFF; cdr3_nt: TGTGCCAGCAGCTTAGGGGACCTAGGCGGGGAGCTGTTTTTT
j_call: TRBJ1-3; v_call: TRBV1; clone_size: -; d_call: -; cdr3_aa: CTTRSGDDSKRNTIYF; cdr3_nt: TGCACCACCCGCTCAGGGGACGACTCAAAGAGAAACACCATATATTTT
j_call: TRBJ2-2; v_call: TRBV6-5; clone_size: -; d_call: -; cdr3_aa: CASSFGLGGELFF; cdr3_nt: TGTGCCAGCAGTTTCGGGTTGGGCGGGGAGCTGTTTTTT
j_call: TRBJ2-3; v_call: TRBV6-4; clone_size: -; d_call: TRBD2; cdr3_aa: CASGTSGGATDTQYF; cdr3_nt: TGTGCCAGCGGGACTAGCGGGGGGGCCACAGATACGCAGTATTTT
j_call: TRBJ2-2; v_call: TRBV2; clone_size: -; d_call: -; cdr3_aa: CASRADRNTGELFF; cdr3_nt: TGTGCCAGCAGGGCTGACAGGAACACCGGGGAGCTGTTTTTT
j_call: TRBJ2-6; v_call: TRBV5-4; clone_size: -; d_call: -; cdr3_aa: CASGVRVPDKGGPTSAF; cdr3_nt: TGTGCCAGCGGTGTGCGCGTACCAGACAAAGGCGGGCCAACGTCTGCTTTC
j_call: TRBJ1-1; v_call: TRBV6-5; clone_size: -; d_call: -; cdr3_aa: CASSNRGDTEAFF; cdr3_nt: TGTGCCAGCAGTAACCGAGGGGACACTGAAGCTTTCTTT
j_call: TRBJ2-4; v_call: TRBV5-4; clone_size: -; d_call: TRBD2; cdr3_aa: CASSLAGGALAKNIQYF; cdr3_nt: TGTGCCAGCAGCTTGGCCGGGGGGGCCCTAGCCAAAAACATTCAGTACTTC
j_call: TRBJ2-3; v_call: TRBV5-1; clone_size: -; d_call: TRBD2; cdr3_aa: CASSKLAGATDTQYF; cdr3_nt: TGCGCCAGCAGCAAACTAGCGGGGGCCACAGATACGCAGTATTTT
j_call: TRBJ1-1; v_call: TRBV19; clone_size: -; d_call: -; cdr3_aa: CASSIFRDTEAFF; cdr3_nt: TGTGCCAGTAGTATATTCAGGGACACTGAAGCTTTCTTT
j_call: TRBJ2-1; v_call: TRBV11-1; clone_size: -; d_call: -; cdr3_aa: CASSSGTSYNEQFF; cdr3_nt: TGTGCCAGCAGTAGCGGTACCTCCTACAATGAGCAGTTCTTC
j_call: TRBJ2-7; v_call: TRBV7-2; clone_size: few; d_call: TRBD2; cdr3_aa: CASSLGWAGGYEQYF; cdr3_nt: TGTGCCAGCAGCTTAGGTTGGGCGGGGGGGTACGAGCAGTACTTC
j_call: TRBJ2-7; v_call: TRBV6-1; clone_size: -; d_call: TRBD1; cdr3_aa: CASRGQGGTYEQYF; cdr3_nt: TGTGCCAGCAGGGGACAGGGGGGCACCTACGAGCAGTACTTC
j_call: TRBJ2-7; v_call: TRBV4-3; clone_size: -; d_call: -; cdr3_aa: CASSHGPSYEQYF; cdr3_nt: TGCGCCAGCAGCCACGGGCCATCCTACGAGCAGTACTTC
j_call: TRBJ1-5; v_call: TRBV6-5; clone_size: once; d_call: -; cdr3_aa: CASSPYRSFNQPQHF; cdr3_nt: TGTGCCAGCAGTCCCTACCGGTCTTTCAATCAGCCCCAGCATTTT
j_call: TRBJ2-7; v_call: TRBV19; clone_size: -; d_call: TRBD2; cdr3_aa: CASSIEGLAGHYEQYF; cdr3_nt: TGTGCCAGTAGTATAGAGGGACTAGCGGGACACTACGAGCAGTACTTC
j_call: TRBJ1-1; v_call: TRBV7-9; clone_size: -; d_call: -; cdr3_aa: CASSSSGSANTEAFF; cdr3_nt: TGTGCCAGCAGCTCCTCCGGCTCAGCGAACACTGAAGCTTTCTTT
j_call: TRBJ2-5; v_call: TRBV2; clone_size: -; d_call: TRBD2; cdr3_aa: CASTSGRWETQYF; cdr3_nt: TGTGCCAGCACTAGCGGGAGGTGGGAGACCCAGTACTTC
j_call: TRBJ2-5; v_call: TRBV10-3; clone_size: -; d_call: TRBD1; cdr3_aa: CAISEAGGLETQYF; cdr3_nt: TGTGCCATCAGTGAAGCAGGGGGCTTAGAGACCCAGTACTTC
j_call: TRBJ2-1; v_call: TRBV4-1; clone_size: -; d_call: -; cdr3_aa: CASSQHRESSYNEQFF; cdr3_nt: TGCGCCAGCAGCCAGCACAGGGAAAGCTCCTACAATGAGCAGTTCTTC
j_call: TRBJ2-3; v_call: TRBV7-2; clone_size: -; d_call: -; cdr3_aa: CASSLVGLTDTQYF; cdr3_nt: TGTGCCAGCAGCTTAGTGGGCCTCACAGATACGCAGTATTTT
j_call: TRBJ2-1; v_call: TRBV2; clone_size: -; d_call: -; cdr3_aa: CASSQGSYNEQFF; cdr3_nt: TGTGCCAGCAGTCAGGGGTCCTACAATGAGCAGTTCTTC
j_call: TRBJ2-2; v_call: TRBV6-4; clone_size: -; d_call: -; cdr3_aa: CASSVQRNTGELFF; cdr3_nt: TGTGCCAGCAGTGTCCAGAGGAACACCGGGGAGCTGTTTTTT
j_call: TRBJ1-5; v_call: TRBV4-1; clone_size: -; d_call: -; cdr3_aa: CASSQDIRQFYQPQHF; cdr3_nt: TGCGCCAGCAGCCAAGATATACGCCAGTTCTATCAGCCCCAGCATTTT
j_call: TRBJ1-5; v_call: TRBV6-4; clone_size: -; d_call: TRBD1; cdr3_aa: CASSKGTGGEGPQHF; cdr3_nt: TGTGCCAGCAGTAAAGGGACAGGGGGCGAGGGGCCCCAGCATTTT
j_call: TRBJ2-1; v_call: TRBV29-1; clone_size: -; d_call: -; cdr3_aa: CSVEHGVAANYNEQFF; cdr3_nt: TGCAGCGTTGAACATGGGGTAGCGGCAAACTACAATGAGCAGTTCTTC
j_call: TRBJ2-1; v_call: TRBV27; clone_size: -; d_call: -; cdr3_aa: CASSFHNEQFF; cdr3_nt: TGTGCCAGCAGTTTTCACAATGAGCAGTTCTTC
j_call: TRBJ1-1; v_call: TRBV7-9; clone_size: -; d_call: -; cdr3_aa: CASSLERRMNTEAFF; cdr3_nt: TGTGCCAGCAGCTTAGAGCGCCGAATGAACACTGAAGCTTTCTTT
j_call: TRBJ1-4; v_call: TRBV5-1; clone_size: -; d_call: -; cdr3_aa: CASGTAAGELFF; cdr3_nt: TGCGCCAGTGGGACGGCCGCGGGGGAACTGTTTTTT